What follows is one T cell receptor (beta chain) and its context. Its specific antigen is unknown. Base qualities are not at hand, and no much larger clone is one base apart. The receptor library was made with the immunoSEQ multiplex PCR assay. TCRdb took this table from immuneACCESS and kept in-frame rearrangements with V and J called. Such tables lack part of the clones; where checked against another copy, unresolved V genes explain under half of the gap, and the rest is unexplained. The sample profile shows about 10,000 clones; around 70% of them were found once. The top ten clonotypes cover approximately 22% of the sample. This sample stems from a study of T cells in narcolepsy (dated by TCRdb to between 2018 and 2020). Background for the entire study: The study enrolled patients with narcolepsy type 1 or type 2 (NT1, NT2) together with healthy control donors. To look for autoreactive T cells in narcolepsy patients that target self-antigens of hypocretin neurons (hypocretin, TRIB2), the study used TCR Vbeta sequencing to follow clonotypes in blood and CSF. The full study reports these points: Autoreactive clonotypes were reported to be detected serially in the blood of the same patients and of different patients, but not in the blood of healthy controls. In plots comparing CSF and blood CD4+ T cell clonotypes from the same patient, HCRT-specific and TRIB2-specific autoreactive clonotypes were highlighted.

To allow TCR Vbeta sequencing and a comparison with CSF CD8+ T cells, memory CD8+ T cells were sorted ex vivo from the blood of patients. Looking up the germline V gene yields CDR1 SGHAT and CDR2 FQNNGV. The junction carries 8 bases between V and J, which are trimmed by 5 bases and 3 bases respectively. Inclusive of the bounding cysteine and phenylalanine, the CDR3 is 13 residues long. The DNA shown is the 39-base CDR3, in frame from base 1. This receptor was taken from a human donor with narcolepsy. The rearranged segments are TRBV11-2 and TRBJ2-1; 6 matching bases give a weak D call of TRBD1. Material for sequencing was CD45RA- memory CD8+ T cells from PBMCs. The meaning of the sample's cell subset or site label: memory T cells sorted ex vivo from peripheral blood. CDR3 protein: CASSRQVYNEQFF. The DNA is TGTGCCAGCAGCCGACAGGTCTACAATGAGCAGTTCTTC.